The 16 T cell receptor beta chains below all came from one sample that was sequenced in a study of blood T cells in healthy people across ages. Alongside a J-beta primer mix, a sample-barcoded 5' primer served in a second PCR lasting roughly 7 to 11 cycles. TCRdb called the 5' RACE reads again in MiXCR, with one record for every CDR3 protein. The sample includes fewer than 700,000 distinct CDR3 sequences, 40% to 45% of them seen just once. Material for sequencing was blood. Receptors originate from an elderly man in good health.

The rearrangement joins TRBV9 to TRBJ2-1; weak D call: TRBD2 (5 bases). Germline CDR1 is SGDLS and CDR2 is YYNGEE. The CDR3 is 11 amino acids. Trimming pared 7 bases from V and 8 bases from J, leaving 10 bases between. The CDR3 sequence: CASGRRDEQFF. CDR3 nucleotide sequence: TGTGCCAGCGGGCGGCGGGATGAGCAGTTCTTC.

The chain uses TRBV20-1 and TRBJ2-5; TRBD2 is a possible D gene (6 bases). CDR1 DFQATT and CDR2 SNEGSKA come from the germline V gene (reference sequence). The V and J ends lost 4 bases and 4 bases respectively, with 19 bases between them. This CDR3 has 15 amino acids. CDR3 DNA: TGCAGTGCTATACTCTCGGGCGGAGGGTCAGAGACCCAGTACTTC. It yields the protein CSAILSGGGSETQYF.

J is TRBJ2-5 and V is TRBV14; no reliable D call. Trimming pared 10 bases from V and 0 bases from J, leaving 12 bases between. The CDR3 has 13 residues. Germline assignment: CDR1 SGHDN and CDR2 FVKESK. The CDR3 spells CAIRQAYQETQYF. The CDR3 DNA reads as TGTGCCATCAGACAAGCGTACCAAGAGACCCAGTACTTC.

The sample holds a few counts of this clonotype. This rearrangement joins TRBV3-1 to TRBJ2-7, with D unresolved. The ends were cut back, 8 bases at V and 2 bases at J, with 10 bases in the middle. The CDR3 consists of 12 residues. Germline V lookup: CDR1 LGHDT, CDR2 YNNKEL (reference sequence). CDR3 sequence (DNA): TGTGCCAGCGGGTTGAAAGCCTACGAGCAGTACTTC. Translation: CASGLKAYEQYF.

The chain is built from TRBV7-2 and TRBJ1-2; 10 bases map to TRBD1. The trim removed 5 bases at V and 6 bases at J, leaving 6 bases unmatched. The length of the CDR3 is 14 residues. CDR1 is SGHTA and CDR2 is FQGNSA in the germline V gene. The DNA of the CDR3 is TGTGCCAGCAGCGCAGACAGGGGGCTTGATGGCTACACCTTC. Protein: CASSADRGLDGYTF.

CDR3 sequence (DNA): TGCAGTGCTAGATCATCGGGGGGGCCGGGATACAATGAGCAGTACTTC. This gives the protein CSARSSGGPGYNEQYF. V gene TRBV20-1 combines with J gene TRBJ2-1; 8 bases align to TRBD2. The J call may be mistaken, given a closer DNA end match to TRBJ2-7. The germline V gene has CDR1 DFQATT and CDR2 SNEGSKA (reference sequence). The CDR3 is 16 residues long.

The CDR3: CSARPSHRGERNSPLHF. The CDR3 DNA is TGCAGTGCTAGACCATCCCACAGGGGGGAACGGAATTCACCCCTCCACTTT. The chain recombines TRBV20-1 with TRBJ1-6; the match to TRBD1 covers 8 bases. The CDR3 has 17 amino acids. Germline V lookup: CDR1 DFQATT, CDR2 SNEGSKA (reference sequence). Germline trimming cut 2 bases from V and 7 bases from J; bases unmatched to any gene: 13.

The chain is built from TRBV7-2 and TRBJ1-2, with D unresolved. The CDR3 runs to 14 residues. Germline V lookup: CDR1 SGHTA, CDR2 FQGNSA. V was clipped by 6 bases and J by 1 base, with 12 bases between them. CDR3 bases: TGTGCCAGCAGACTACACGGGATTAACTATGGCTACACCTTC. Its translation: CASRLHGINYGYTF.

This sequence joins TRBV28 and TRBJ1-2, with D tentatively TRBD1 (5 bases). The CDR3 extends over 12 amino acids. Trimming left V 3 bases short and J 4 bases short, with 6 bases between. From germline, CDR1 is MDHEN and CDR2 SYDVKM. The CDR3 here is CASSLGTYGYTF. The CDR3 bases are TGTGCCAGCAGTTTGGGGACCTATGGCTACACCTTC.

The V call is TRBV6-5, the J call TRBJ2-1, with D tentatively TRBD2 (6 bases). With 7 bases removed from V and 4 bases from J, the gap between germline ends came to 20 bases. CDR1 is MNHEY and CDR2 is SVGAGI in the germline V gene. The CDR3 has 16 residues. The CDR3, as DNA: TGTGCCAGCAACAAAAAACGGGCGGGGAAGTACAATGAGCAGTTCTTC. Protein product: CASNKKRAGKYNEQFF.

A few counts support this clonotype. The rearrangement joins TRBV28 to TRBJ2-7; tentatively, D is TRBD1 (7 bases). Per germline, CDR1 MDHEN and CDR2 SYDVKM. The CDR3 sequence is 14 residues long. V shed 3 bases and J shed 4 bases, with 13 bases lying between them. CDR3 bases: TGTGCCAGCAGTTTTTGGCAGGGGGGATACGAGCAGTACTTC. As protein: CASSFWQGGYEQYF.

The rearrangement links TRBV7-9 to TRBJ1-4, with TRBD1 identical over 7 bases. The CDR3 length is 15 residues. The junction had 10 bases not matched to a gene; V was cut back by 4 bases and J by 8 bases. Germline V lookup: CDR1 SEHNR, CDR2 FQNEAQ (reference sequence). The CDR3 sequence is CASSSLRDSREKLFF. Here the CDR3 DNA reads TGTGCCAGCAGCTCCCTACGGGACAGTAGGGAAAAACTGTTTTTT. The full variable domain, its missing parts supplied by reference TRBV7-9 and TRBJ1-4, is DTGVSQNPRHKITKRGQNVTFRCDPISEHNRLYWYRQTLGQGPEFLTYFQNEAQLEKSRLLSDRFSAERPKGSFSTLEIQRTEQGDSAMYLCASSSLRDSREKLFFGSGTQLSVL.

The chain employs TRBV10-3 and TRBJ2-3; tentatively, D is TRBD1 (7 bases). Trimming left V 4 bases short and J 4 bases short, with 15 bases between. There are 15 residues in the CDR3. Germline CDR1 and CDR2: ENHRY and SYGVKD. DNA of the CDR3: TGTGCCATCAGTGTTGGAGGGGGCGCATCAGATACGCAGTATTTT. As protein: CAISVGGGASDTQYF.

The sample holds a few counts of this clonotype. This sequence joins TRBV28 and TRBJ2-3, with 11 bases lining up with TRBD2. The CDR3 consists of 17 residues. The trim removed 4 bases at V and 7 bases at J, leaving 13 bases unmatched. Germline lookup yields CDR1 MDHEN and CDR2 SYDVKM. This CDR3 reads CASSSLILAGVSNTQYF. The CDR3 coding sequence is TGTGCCAGCAGTTCCTTGATACTAGCGGGAGTCTCAAATACGCAGTATTTT.

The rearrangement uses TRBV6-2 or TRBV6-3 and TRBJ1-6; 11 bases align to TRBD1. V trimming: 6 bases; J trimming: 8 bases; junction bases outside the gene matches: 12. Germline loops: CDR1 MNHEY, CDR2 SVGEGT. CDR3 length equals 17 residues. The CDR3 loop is CASSYLPRTGGYSPLHF. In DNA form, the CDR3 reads TGTGCCAGCAGCTACCTCCCACGGACAGGGGGCTATTCACCCCTCCACTTT.

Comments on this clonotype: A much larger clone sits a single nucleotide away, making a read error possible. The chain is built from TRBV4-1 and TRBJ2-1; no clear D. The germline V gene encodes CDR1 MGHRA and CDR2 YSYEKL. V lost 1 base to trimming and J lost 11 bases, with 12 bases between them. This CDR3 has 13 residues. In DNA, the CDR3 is TGCGCCAGCAGCCAAGGACCCGAAATGAAGCAGTTCTTC. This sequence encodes CASSQGPEMKQFF.